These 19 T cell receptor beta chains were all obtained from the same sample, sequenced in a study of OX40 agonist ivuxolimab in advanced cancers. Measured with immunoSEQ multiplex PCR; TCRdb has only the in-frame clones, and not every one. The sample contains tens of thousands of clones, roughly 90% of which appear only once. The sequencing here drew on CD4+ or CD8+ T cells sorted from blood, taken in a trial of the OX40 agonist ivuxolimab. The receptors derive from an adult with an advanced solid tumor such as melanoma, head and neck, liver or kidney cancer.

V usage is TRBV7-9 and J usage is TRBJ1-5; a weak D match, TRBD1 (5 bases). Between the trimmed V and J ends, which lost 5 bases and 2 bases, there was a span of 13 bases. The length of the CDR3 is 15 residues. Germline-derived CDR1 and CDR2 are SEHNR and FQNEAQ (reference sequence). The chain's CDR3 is CASSEPDRGNQPQHF. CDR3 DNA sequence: TGTGCCAGCAGCGAGCCCGACAGAGGCAATCAGCCCCAGCATTTT.

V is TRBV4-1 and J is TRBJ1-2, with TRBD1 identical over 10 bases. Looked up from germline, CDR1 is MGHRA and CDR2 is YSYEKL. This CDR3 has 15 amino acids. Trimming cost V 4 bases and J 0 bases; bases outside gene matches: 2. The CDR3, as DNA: TGCGCCAGCAGCCCCGGACAGGGGGCTAACTATGGCTACACCTTC. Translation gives CASSPGQGANYGYTF.

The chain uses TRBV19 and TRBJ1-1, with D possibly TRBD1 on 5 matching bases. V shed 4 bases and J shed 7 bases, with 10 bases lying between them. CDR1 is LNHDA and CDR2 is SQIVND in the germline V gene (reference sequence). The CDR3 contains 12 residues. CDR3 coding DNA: TGTGCCAGTAGTAGCCGGGACGGTGAAGCTTTCTTT. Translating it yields CASSSRDGEAFF. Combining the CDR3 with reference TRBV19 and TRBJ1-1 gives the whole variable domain DGGITQSPKYLFRKEGQNVTLSCEQNLNHDAMYWYRQDPGQGLRLIYYSQIVNDFQKGDIAEGYSVSREKKESFPLTVTSAQKNPTAFYLCASSSRDGEAFFGQGTRLTVV.

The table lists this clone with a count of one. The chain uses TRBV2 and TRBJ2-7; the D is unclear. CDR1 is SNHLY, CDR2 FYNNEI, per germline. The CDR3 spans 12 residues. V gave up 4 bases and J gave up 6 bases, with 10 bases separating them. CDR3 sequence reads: CASSGLVSEQYF. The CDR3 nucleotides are TGTGCCAGCAGTGGTCTAGTAAGCGAGCAGTACTTC.

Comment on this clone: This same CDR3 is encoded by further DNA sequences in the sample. As DNA, the CDR3 is TGTGCTAGTGGTTTGGGACAGGGGGGGACCGGGGAGCTGTTTTTT. It is translated as CASGLGQGGTGELFF. The genes are TRBV12-5 and TRBJ2-2; 9 bases fit TRBD1. Trimming at V came to 1 base and at J to 5 bases, leaving 2 bases not matched to a gene. From germline, CDR1 is LGHNT and CDR2 FRNRAP. There are 15 residues in the CDR3.

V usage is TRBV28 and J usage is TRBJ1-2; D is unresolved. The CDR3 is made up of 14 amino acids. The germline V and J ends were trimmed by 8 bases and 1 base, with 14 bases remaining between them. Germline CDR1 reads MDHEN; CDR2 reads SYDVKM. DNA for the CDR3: TGTGCCAGCGACCAAAGATCTTATAACTATGGCTACACCTTC. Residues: CASDQRSYNYGYTF.

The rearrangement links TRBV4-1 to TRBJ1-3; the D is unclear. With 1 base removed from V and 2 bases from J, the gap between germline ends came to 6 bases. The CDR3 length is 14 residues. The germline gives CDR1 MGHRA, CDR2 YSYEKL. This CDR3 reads CASSQVVPGNTIYF. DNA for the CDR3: TGCGCCAGCAGCCAAGTGGTACCTGGAAACACCATATATTTT.

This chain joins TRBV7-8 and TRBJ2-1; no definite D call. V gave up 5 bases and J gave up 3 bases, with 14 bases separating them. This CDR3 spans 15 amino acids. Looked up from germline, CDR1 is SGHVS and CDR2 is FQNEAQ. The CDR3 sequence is CASSMRLEVYNEQFF. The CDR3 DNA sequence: TGTGCCAGCAGCATGCGGCTAGAAGTCTACAATGAGCAGTTCTTC.

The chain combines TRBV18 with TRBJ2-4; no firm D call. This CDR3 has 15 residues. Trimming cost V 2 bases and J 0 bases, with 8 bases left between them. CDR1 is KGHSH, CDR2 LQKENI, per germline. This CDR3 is CASSPKETAKNIQYF. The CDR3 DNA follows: TGTGCCAGCTCACCAAAGGAGACAGCCAAAAACATTCAGTACTTC.

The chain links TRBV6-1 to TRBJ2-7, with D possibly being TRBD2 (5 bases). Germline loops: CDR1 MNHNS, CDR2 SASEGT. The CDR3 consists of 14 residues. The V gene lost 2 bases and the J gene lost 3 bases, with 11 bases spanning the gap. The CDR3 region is CASSESSRDYEQYF. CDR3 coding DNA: TGTGCCAGCAGTGAATCGTCCCGGGACTACGAGCAGTACTTC.

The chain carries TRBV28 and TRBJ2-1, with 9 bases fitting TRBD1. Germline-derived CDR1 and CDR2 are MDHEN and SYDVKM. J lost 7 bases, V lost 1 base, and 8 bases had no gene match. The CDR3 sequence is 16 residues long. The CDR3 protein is CASSLSGQGWGNEQFF. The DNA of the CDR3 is TGTGCCAGCAGTTTATCCGGACAGGGGTGGGGGAATGAGCAGTTCTTC.

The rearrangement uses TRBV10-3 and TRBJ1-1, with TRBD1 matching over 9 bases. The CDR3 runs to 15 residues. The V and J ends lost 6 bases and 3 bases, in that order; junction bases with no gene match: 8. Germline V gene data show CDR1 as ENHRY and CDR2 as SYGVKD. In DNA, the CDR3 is TGTGCCATCAGAACACAGGGGGCTGGTGACACTGAAGCTTTCTTT. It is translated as CAIRTQGAGDTEAFF.

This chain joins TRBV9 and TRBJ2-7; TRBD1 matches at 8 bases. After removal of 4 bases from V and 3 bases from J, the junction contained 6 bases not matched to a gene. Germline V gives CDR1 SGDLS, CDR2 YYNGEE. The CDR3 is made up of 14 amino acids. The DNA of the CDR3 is TGTGCCAGCAGCCCCACTGGGACAGGCTACGAGCAGTACTTC. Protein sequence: CASSPTGTGYEQYF. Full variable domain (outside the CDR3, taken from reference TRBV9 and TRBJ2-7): DSGVTQTPKHLITATGQRVTLRCSPRSGDLSVYWYQQSLDQGLQFLIQYYNGEERAKGNILERFSAQQFPDLHSELNLSSLELGDSALYFCASSPTGTGYEQYFGPGTRLTVT.

The CDR3, as DNA: TGTGCCAGCTCACCAAAGGACAGGCTGAACACTGAAGCTTTCTTT. Protein: CASSPKDRLNTEAFF. The rearrangement uses TRBV18 and TRBJ1-1, with 7 positions matching TRBD1. The CDR3 has 15 residues. Looked up from germline, CDR1 is KGHSH and CDR2 is LQKENI. V shed 2 bases, J shed 0 bases, and the junction held 3 bases outside the gene matches.

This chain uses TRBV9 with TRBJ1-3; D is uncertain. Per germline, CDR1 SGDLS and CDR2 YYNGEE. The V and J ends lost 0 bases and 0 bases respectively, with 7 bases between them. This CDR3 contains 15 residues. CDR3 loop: CASSVGQNSGNTIYF. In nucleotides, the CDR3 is TGTGCCAGCAGCGTAGGGCAGAACTCTGGAAACACCATATATTTT.

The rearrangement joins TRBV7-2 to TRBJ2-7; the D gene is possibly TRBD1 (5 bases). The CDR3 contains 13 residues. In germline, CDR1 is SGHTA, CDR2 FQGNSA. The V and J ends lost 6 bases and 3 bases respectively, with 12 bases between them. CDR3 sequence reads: CASSSQGVYEQYF. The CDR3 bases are TGTGCCAGCAGTTCCCAAGGGGTCTACGAGCAGTACTTC.

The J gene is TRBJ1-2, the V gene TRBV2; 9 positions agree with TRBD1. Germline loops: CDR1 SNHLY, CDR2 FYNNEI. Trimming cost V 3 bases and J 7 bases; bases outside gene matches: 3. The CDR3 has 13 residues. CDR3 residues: CASSDTGGVGYTF. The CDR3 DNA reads TGTGCCAGCAGTGATACAGGGGGCGTTGGCTACACCTTC. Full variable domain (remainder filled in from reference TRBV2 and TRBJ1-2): EPEVTQTPSHQVTQMGQEVILRCVPISNHLYFYWYRQILGQKVEFLVSFYNNEISEKSEIFDDQFSVERPDGSNFTLKIRSTKLEDSAMYFCASSDTGGVGYTFGSGTRLTVV.

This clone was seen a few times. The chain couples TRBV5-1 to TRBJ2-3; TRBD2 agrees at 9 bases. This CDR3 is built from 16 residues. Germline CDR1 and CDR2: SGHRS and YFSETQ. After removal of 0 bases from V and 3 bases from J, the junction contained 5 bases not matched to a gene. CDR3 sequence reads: CASSLGVAGVTDTQYF. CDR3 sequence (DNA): TGCGCCAGCAGCTTGGGAGTAGCGGGAGTTACAGATACGCAGTATTTT.

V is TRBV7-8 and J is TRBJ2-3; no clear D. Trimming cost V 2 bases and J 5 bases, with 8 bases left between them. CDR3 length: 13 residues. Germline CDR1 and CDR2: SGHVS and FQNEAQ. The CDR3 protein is CASSLPGIDTQYF. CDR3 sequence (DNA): TGTGCCAGCAGCTTACCAGGAATAGATACGCAGTATTTT.